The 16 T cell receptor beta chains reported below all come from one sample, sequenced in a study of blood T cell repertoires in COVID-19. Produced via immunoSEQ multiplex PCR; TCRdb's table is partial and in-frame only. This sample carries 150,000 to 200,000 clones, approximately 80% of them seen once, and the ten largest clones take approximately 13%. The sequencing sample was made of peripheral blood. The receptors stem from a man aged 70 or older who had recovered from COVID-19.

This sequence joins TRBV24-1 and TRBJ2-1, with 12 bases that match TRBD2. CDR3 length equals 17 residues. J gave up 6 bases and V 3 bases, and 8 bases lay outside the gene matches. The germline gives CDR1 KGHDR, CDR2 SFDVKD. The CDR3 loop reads CATSDGPSGRAINEQFF. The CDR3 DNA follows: TGTGCCACCAGTGATGGCCCTAGCGGGAGGGCCATCAATGAGCAGTTCTTC.

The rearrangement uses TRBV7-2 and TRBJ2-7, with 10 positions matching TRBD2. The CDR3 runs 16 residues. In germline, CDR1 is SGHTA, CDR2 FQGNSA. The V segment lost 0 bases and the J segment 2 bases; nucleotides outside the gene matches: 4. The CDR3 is CASSLASSGSAYEQYF. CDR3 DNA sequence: TGTGCCAGCAGCTTAGCCTCTAGCGGGAGTGCCTACGAGCAGTACTTC.

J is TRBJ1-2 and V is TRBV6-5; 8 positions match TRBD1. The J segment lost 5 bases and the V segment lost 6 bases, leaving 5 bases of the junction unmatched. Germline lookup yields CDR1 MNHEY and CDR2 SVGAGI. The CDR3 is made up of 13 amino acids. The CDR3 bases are TGTGCCAGCAGGGGGACAGGACCTTATGGCTACACCTTC. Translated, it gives CASRGTGPYGYTF.

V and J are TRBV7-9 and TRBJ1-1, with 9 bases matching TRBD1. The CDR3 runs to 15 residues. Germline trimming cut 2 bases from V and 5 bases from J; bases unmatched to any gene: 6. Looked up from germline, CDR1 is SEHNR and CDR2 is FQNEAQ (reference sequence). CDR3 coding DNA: TGTGCCAGCAGCTTATCTACAGGGGGCTGGACTGAAGCTTTCTTT. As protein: CASSLSTGGWTEAFF.

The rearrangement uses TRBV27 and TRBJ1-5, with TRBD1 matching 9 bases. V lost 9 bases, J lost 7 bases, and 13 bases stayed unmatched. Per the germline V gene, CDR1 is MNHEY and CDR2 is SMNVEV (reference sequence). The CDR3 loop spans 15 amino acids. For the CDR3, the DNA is TGTGCCAGTGGTAAGGGGGGGACAGGGCTCCAGCCCCAGCATTTT. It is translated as CASGKGGTGLQPQHF.

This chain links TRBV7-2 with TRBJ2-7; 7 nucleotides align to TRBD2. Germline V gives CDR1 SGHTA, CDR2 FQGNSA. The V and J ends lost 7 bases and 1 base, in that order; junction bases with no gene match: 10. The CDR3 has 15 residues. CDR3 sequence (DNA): TGTGCCAGCACTATGGGGGGACTACCGTCCTACGAGCAGTACTTC. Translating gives CASTMGGLPSYEQYF.

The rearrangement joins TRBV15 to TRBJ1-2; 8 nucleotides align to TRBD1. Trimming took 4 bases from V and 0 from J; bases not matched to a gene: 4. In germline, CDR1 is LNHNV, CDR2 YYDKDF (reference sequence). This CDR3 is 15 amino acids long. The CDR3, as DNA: TGTGCCACCAGCATAGGACAGGGAGCTAACTATGGCTACACCTTC. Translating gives CATSIGQGANYGYTF.

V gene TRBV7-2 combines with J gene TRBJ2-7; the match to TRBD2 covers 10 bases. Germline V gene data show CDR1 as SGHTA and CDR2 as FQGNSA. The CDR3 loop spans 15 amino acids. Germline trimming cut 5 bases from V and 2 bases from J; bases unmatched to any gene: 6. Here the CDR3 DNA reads TGTGCCAGCAGCCTCCAAGCGGGAGGGCCCTACGAGCAGTACTTC. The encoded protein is CASSLQAGGPYEQYF.

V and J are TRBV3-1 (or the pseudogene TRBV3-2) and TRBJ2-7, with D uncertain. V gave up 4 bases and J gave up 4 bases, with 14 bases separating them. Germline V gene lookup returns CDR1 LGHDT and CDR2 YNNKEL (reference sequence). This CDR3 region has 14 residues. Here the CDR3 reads CASSPQQARYEQYF. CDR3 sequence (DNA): TGTGCCAGCAGCCCCCAGCAGGCCCGGTACGAGCAGTACTTC.

The CDR3 DNA sequence: TGTGCCAGCAGTTACACAACAGGGATCCAGTACTTC. Residues: CASSYTTGIQYF. The chain is built from TRBV6-5 and TRBJ2-5; the D gene is possibly TRBD1 (6 bases). V lost 2 bases to trimming and J lost 10 bases, with 11 bases between them. The CDR3 has 12 amino acids. Per germline, CDR1 MNHEY and CDR2 SVGAGI.

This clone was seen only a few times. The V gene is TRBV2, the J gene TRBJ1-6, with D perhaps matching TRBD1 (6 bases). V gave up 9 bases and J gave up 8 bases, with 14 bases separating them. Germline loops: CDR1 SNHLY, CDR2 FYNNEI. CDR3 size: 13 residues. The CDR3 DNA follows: TGTGCCAGTACCGGCCAGGGGCATTCACCCCTCCACTTT. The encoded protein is CASTGQGHSPLHF. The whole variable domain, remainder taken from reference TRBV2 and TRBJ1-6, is EPEVTQTPSHQVTQMGQEVILRCVPISNHLYFYWYRQILGQKVEFLVSFYNNEISEKSEIFDDQFSVERPDGSNFTLKIRSTKLEDSAMYFCASTGQGHSPLHFGNGTRLTVT.

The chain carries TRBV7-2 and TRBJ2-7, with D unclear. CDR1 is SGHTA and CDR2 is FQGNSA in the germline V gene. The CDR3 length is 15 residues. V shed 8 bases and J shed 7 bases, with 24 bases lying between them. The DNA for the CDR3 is TGTGCCAGCTCCCCCCTTCCAGCGCCAGTACTTGAGCAGTACTTC. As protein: CASSPLPAPVLEQYF.

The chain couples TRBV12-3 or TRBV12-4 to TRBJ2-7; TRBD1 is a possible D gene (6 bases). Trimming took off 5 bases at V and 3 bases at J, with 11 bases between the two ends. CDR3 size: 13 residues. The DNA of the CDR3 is TGTGCCAGCAGTAAAAACAGGGACTACGAGCAGTACTTC. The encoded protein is CASSKNRDYEQYF.

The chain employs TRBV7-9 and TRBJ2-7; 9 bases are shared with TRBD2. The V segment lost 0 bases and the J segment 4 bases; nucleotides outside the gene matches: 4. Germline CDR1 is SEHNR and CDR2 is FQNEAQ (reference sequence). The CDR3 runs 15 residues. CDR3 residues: CASSLAGLAIYEQYF. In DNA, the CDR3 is TGTGCCAGCAGCTTAGCCGGACTAGCGATATACGAGCAGTACTTC. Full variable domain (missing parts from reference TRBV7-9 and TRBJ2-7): DTGVSQNPRHKITKRGQNVTFRCDPISEHNRLYWYRQTLGQGPEFLTYFQNEAQLEKSRLLSDRFSAERPKGSFSTLEIQRTEQGDSAMYLCASSLAGLAIYEQYFGPGTRLTVT.

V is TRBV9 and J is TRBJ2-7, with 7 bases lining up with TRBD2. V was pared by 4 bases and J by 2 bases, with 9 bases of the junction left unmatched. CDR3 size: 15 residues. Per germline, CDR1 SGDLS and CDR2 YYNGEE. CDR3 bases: TGTGCCAGCAGCCCAACCCCGGGGGGAACCTACGAGCAGTACTTC. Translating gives CASSPTPGGTYEQYF.

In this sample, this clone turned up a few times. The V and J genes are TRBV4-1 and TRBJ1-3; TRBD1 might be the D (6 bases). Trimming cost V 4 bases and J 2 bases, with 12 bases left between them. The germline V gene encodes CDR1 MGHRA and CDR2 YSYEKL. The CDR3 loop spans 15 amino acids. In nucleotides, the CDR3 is TGCGCCAGCAGCCTTACAGGGTCCCCTGGAAACACCATATATTTT. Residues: CASSLTGSPGNTIYF.